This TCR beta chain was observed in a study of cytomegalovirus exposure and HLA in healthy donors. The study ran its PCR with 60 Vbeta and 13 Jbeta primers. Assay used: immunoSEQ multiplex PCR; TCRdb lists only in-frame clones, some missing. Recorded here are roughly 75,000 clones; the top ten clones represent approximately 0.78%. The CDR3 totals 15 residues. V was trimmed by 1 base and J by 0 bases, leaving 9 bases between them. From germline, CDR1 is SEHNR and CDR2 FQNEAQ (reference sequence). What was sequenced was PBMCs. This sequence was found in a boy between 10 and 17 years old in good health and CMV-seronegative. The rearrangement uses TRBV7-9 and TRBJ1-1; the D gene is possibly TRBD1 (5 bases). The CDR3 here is CASSLGLGVNTEAFF. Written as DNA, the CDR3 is TGTGCCAGCAGCTTAGGATTAGGGGTGAACACTGAAGCTTTCTTT.